A single sample is the source of the 31 T cell receptor beta chains below, sequenced in a study of metastatic and nonmetastatic thyroid tumors. Ahead of thyroid surgery, no patient had received treatment of any kind. With MiXCR, TCRdb called clones anew from the PCR reads. The table lists approximately 35,000 clones, 33% of them singletons. Sample: tumor tissue. The source of these receptors is a female donor with papillary thyroid cancer or a benign thyroid nodule (not recorded which). Some clones in this sample may be carry-over from other donors' samples.

This rearrangement joins TRBV6-1 to TRBJ2-2, with 9 bases matching TRBD1. This CDR3 region has 15 residues. CDR1 MNHNS and CDR2 SASEGT come from the germline V gene. J was trimmed by 5 bases and V by 6 bases; bases with no gene match: 7. CDR3 residues: CASRSGQGGTGELFF. The CDR3 nucleotides read TGTGCCAGCAGGTCGGGACAGGGCGGGACCGGGGAGCTGTTTTTT.

This clone was observed a few times. This sample includes further DNA sequences coding for the same CDR3. The chain combines TRBV20-1 with TRBJ2-7; a weak D match, TRBD2 (5 bases). Germline CDR1 reads DFQATT; CDR2 reads SNEGSKA (reference sequence). The CDR3 runs to 12 residues. Trimming removed 2 bases at V and 2 bases at J, with 7 bases between. The CDR3 DNA is TGCAGTGCTAGACGGGAAGCCTACGAGCAGTACTTC. Its protein is CSARREAYEQYF.

This clone came up a few times. The rearrangement links TRBV7-2 to TRBJ2-1; D remains unclear. Looked up from germline, CDR1 is SGHTA and CDR2 is FQGNSA. V was clipped by 1 base and J by 10 bases, with 5 bases between them. The CDR3 contains 11 residues. This CDR3 reads CASSLGAEQFF. The DNA of the CDR3 is TGTGCCAGCAGCTTAGGAGCAGAGCAGTTCTTC.

This clone is classed as large. V gene TRBV6-1 combines with J gene TRBJ2-1; D ambiguous. V lost 1 base and J lost 2, with 9 bases in between. Germline V gene data show CDR1 as MNHNS and CDR2 as SASEGT. The CDR3 is 15 amino acids. In DNA, the CDR3 is TGTGCCAGCAGTGAAGAGCCATCCCCCTACAATGAGCAGTTCTTC. Protein sequence: CASSEEPSPYNEQFF.

The rearrangement joins TRBV6-1 to TRBJ2-3; TRBD1 agrees at 8 bases. CDR1 MNHNS and CDR2 SASEGT come from the germline V gene. The CDR3 runs to 13 residues. The J segment lost 3 bases and the V segment lost 7 bases, leaving 3 bases of the junction unmatched. CDR3 nucleotides: TGTGCCAGCACCAGGGACAGGACAGATACGCAGTATTTT. It codes for CASTRDRTDTQYF.

Only a few counts were recorded for this clone. A much larger clone differs by one base, so this may be a read error. The chain employs TRBV19 and TRBJ1-2; D remains unclear. The CDR3 length is 11 residues. Germline V CDR1 and CDR2: LNHDA, SQIVND (reference sequence). V dropped 6 bases and J dropped 4 bases, with 6 bases sitting between them. CDR3 in DNA: TGTGCCAGTAGGGATGGCTATGGCTACACCTTC. Amino acid sequence: CASRDGYGYTF.

In this sample, this clone turned up a few times. This chain joins TRBV6-1 and TRBJ1-5; tentatively, D is TRBD1 (5 bases). The V gene lost 6 bases and the J gene lost 4 bases, with 7 bases spanning the gap. CDR3 length: 12 amino acids. Germline CDR1 reads MNHNS; CDR2 reads SASEGT. The CDR3 coding sequence is TGTGCCAGCAGGGGACTAAATCAGCCCCAGCATTTT. Amino acids: CASRGLNQPQHF.

Only a few counts were recorded for this clone. V gene TRBV29-1 combines with J gene TRBJ2-7, with 7 bases aligning to TRBD1. The CDR3 covers 12 residues. J gave up 5 bases and V 6 bases, and 7 bases lay outside the gene matches. Germline V gene data show CDR1 as SQVTM and CDR2 as ANQGSEA. CDR3 DNA sequence: TGCAGCGTATCAGACAGGGTCAACGAGCAGTACTTC. The encoded protein is CSVSDRVNEQYF.

At least ten counts were recorded for this clone. The rearrangement joins TRBV6-1 to TRBJ1-1, with D possibly being TRBD1 (6 bases). V was clipped by 6 bases and J by 0 bases, with 14 bases between them. CDR1 is MNHNS, CDR2 SASEGT, per germline. This CDR3 has 15 residues. Here the CDR3 reads CASSFYREMNTEAFF. For the CDR3, the DNA is TGTGCCAGCAGCTTTTACAGGGAAATGAACACTGAAGCTTTCTTT.

The V gene is TRBV18, the J gene TRBJ2-3; D call uncertain. CDR3 size: 15 residues. Germline CDR1 KGHSH, CDR2 LQKENI. The ends were cut back, 0 bases at V and 6 bases at J, with 13 bases in the middle. CDR3 in amino acids: CASSPPDVLRDTQYF. For the CDR3, the DNA is TGTGCCAGCTCACCACCGGACGTCCTGAGGGATACGCAGTATTTT.

This chain uses TRBV30 with TRBJ2-2; D unresolved. V lost 3 bases and J 5 bases, leaving 7 bases between the germline ends. The CDR3 contains 12 residues. Germline V gene lookup returns CDR1 GTSNPN and CDR2 SVGIG (reference sequence). CDR3 amino acids: CAWRPFTGELFF. The CDR3 coding sequence is TGTGCCTGGAGACCCTTTACCGGGGAGCTGTTTTTT.

This clone was seen a single time. The V gene is TRBV30, the J gene TRBJ2-7; TRBD2 is a possible D gene (6 bases). CDR1 is GTSNPN and CDR2 is SVGIG in the germline V gene (reference sequence). The CDR3 is made up of 13 amino acids. The V end was cut by 5 bases, the J end by 7 bases, with 18 bases between. The CDR3 sequence is CAWSSSASGEQYF. The CDR3 DNA sequence: TGTGCCTGGTCCTCTAGCGCCAGTGGGGAGCAGTACTTC. The full variable domain, rest sourced from reference TRBV30 and TRBJ2-7, is SQTIHQWPATLVQPVGSPLSLECTVEGTSNPNLYWYRQAAGRGLQLLFYSVGIGQISSEVPQNLSASRPQDRQFILSSKKLLLSDSGFYLCAWSSSASGEQYFGPGTRLTVT.

V usage is TRBV6-2 or TRBV6-3 and J usage is TRBJ2-7; TRBD1 might be the D (5 bases). V shed 0 bases and J shed 2 bases, with 11 bases lying between them. Germline-derived CDR1 and CDR2 are MNHEY and SVGEGT. The CDR3 runs 15 residues. CDR3 DNA sequence: TGTGCCAGCAGTTACTCGCCCTTGGGGCCCTACGAGCAGTACTTC. Amino acid sequence: CASSYSPLGPYEQYF.

This rearrangement joins TRBV11-3 to TRBJ2-6; unclear D gene. Germline V gene sequence: CDR1 SGHNT, CDR2 YENEEA. This CDR3 region has 14 residues. Deletions cut 0 bases from V and 1 base from J, with 1 base between. This CDR3 is CASSLESGANVLTF. The CDR3 bases are TGTGCCAGCAGCTTAGAGTCTGGGGCCAACGTCCTGACTTTC. Supplemented by reference TRBV11-3 and TRBJ2-6, the full variable domain reads EAGVVQSPRYKIIEKKQPVAFWCNPISGHNTLYWYLQNLGQGPELLIRYENEEAVDDSQLPKDRFSAERLKGVDSTLKIQPAELGDSAVYLCASSLESGANVLTFGAGSRLTVL.

The V and J genes are TRBV27 and TRBJ1-1; TRBD1 is a possible D gene (5 bases). The CDR3 is 13 residues long. The germline V gene has CDR1 MNHEY and CDR2 SMNVEV (reference sequence). Trimming cost V 6 bases and J 1 base, with 9 bases left between them. The CDR3: CASRETGNTEAFF. The CDR3 DNA reads TGTGCCAGCAGAGAAACAGGGAACACTGAAGCTTTCTTT.

This clone appeared a single time. The CDR3 loop is CASSLFLAGDTGELFF. The CDR3 coding sequence is TGCGCCAGCAGCTTATTTCTAGCGGGAGACACCGGGGAGCTGTTTTTT. The chain combines TRBV5-1 with TRBJ2-2; 10 bases line up with TRBD2. The junction had 4 bases not matched to a gene; V was cut back by 2 bases and J by 3 bases. This CDR3 is built from 16 residues. Germline assignment: CDR1 SGHRS and CDR2 YFSETQ.

The gene calls are TRBV7-2 and TRBJ1-1; TRBD1 agrees at 8 bases. Unmatched junction bases numbered 10, after V lost 7 bases and J lost 6 bases. Germline V gene lookup returns CDR1 SGHTA and CDR2 FQGNSA. This CDR3 comprises 14 residues. The CDR3 bases are TGTGCCAGCACCTCCCGGCAGGGGGCCGCTGAAGCTTTCTTT. It encodes CASTSRQGAAEAFF. Combining the CDR3 with reference TRBV7-2 and TRBJ1-1 gives the whole variable domain GAGVSQSPSNKVTEKGKDVELRCDPISGHTALYWYRQSLGQGLEFLIYFQGNSAPDKSGLPSDRFSAERTGGSVSTLTIQRTQQEDSAVYLCASTSRQGAAEAFFGQGTRLTVV.

This chain connects TRBV28 to TRBJ2-3; tentative D call: TRBD2 (6 bases). Germline CDR1 and CDR2: MDHEN and SYDVKM. This CDR3 is 19 amino acids long. V lost 0 bases, J lost 0 bases, and 19 bases lay in between. The CDR3 reads CASSLWVPFSGSSTDTQYF. The CDR3 DNA follows: TGTGCCAGCAGTTTATGGGTCCCTTTTAGCGGTTCTAGCACAGATACGCAGTATTTT.

The table lists this clone with a few counts. The CDR3 loop is CSVAQGNNSPLHF. Here the CDR3 DNA reads TGCAGCGTTGCACAGGGGAATAATTCACCCCTCCACTTT. The chain is built from TRBV29-1 and TRBJ1-6, with 7 nucleotides matching TRBD1. V gave up 4 bases and J gave up 5 bases; unmatched junction bases: 2. CDR1 is SQVTM, CDR2 ANQGSEA, per germline. The CDR3 loop spans 13 amino acids.

The sample holds a few counts of this clone. V usage is TRBV7-2 and J usage is TRBJ2-1; unclear D gene. This CDR3 comprises 11 residues. CDR1 SGHTA and CDR2 FQGNSA come from the germline V gene. V was cut by 7 bases and J by 10 bases, with 11 bases left in between. The CDR3, as DNA: TGTGCCAGCAACTTCCCTGGAGAGCAGTTCTTC. Translating gives CASNFPGEQFF.

Notes on this clone: Other DNA sequences in this sample translate to the same CDR3. The chain couples TRBV28 to TRBJ2-3; weak D call: TRBD2 (5 bases). Deletions cut 3 bases from V and 1 base from J, with 8 bases between. The CDR3 is 14 amino acids. Germline V lookup: CDR1 MDHEN, CDR2 SYDVKM. The CDR3, as DNA: TGTGCCAGCAGTTTCCTTAGCGGCACAGATACGCAGTATTTT. It specifies CASSFLSGTDTQYF.

The chain employs TRBV27 and TRBJ2-2; D might be TRBD2 (5 bases). The CDR3 consists of 15 residues. V lost 5 bases, J lost 5 bases, and 15 bases lay in between. Germline loops: CDR1 MNHEY, CDR2 SMNVEV (reference sequence). CDR3 amino acids: CASSPPGWETGELFF. CDR3 nucleotide sequence: TGTGCCAGCAGTCCCCCCGGGTGGGAGACCGGGGAGCTGTTTTTT.

This clone showed up just a few times. This chain connects TRBV6-5 to TRBJ1-2; 8 nucleotides match TRBD1. Germline lookup yields CDR1 MNHEY and CDR2 SVGAGI. Trimming took 6 bases from V and 7 from J; bases not matched to a gene: 25. This CDR3 has 19 residues. CDR3 protein: CASRTFSSGRTGPMSGYTF. CDR3 bases: TGTGCCAGCAGAACGTTTTCTAGTGGAAGGACAGGGCCAATGTCTGGCTACACCTTC.

The chain is built from TRBV11-1 and TRBJ2-1; 10 positions match TRBD2. V lost 5 bases, J lost 2 bases, and 6 bases stayed unmatched. This CDR3 has 16 amino acids. Germline lookup yields CDR1 SGHAT and CDR2 FQDESV (reference sequence). The CDR3 nucleotides read TGTGCCAGCAGCCTGAGCGGGAGGGTCCCCTACAATGAGCAGTTCTTC. It specifies CASSLSGRVPYNEQFF.

Worth noting for this clone: In the same sample, other DNA sequences code for this CDR3. The gene calls are TRBV6-1 and TRBJ1-2, with D maybe TRBD1 (5 bases). CDR1 is MNHNS and CDR2 is SASEGT in the germline V gene. V lost 2 bases and J lost 8, with 12 bases in between. The CDR3 covers 13 residues. In nucleotides, the CDR3 is TGTGCCAGCAGTGAAAATGGGGGATCCGGCTACACCTTC. Its translation: CASSENGGSGYTF.

The chain carries TRBV28 and TRBJ2-1; D gene uncertain. Germline CDR1 MDHEN, CDR2 SYDVKM. This CDR3 spans 12 amino acids. Trimming took off 4 bases at V and 7 bases at J, with 8 bases between the two ends. The CDR3 protein is CASSYYGNEQFF. The CDR3 DNA reads TGTGCCAGCAGTTATTACGGGAATGAGCAGTTCTTC.

J is TRBJ2-1 and V is TRBV2; 9 nucleotides agree with TRBD2. With V trimmed by 5 bases and J by 0 bases, 5 bases remained unmatched. This CDR3 contains 16 residues. Germline loops: CDR1 SNHLY, CDR2 FYNNEI. Here the CDR3 reads CASSFLAGSSYNEQFF. In DNA form, the CDR3 reads TGTGCCAGCAGTTTTCTAGCGGGAAGCTCCTACAATGAGCAGTTCTTC.

This clone has only a few counts. The gene calls are TRBV9 and TRBJ2-2; D not certain. V lost 1 base to trimming and J lost 4 bases, with 8 bases between them. The CDR3 has 14 residues. Germline V gives CDR1 SGDLS, CDR2 YYNGEE. The CDR3 region is CASSVMVGTGELFF. In DNA form, the CDR3 reads TGTGCCAGCAGCGTAATGGTTGGCACCGGGGAGCTGTTTTTT.

This clone was detected a few times. The chain recombines TRBV15 with TRBJ2-1, with D possibly matching TRBD1 (6 bases). V was pared by 0 bases and J by 4 bases, with 10 bases between. The CDR3 consists of 15 residues. Germline CDR1 and CDR2: LNHNV and YYDKDF (reference sequence). CDR3 region: CATSRETGVYNEQFF. CDR3 sequence (DNA): TGTGCCACCAGCAGAGAGACAGGAGTGTACAATGAGCAGTTCTTC.

This clone showed up just once. The chain couples TRBV4-3 to TRBJ2-1, with D perhaps TRBD1 or TRBD2 (5 bases each). This CDR3 spans 15 amino acids. The germline gives CDR1 LGHNA, CDR2 YSLEER. V lost 6 bases, J lost 8 bases, and 20 bases lay in between. The chain's CDR3 is CASRISGTNIDEQFF. In DNA, the CDR3 is TGCGCCAGCAGAATTTCCGGGACCAATATCGATGAGCAGTTCTTC.

The CDR3 nucleotides read TGTGCCAGCAGCTTAGGGGTTCGGGCCCTTAATTCACCCCTCCACTTT. As protein: CASSLGVRALNSPLHF. The chain couples TRBV11-2 to TRBJ1-6; D is ambiguous. CDR3 length equals 16 residues. Trimming removed 1 base at V and 6 bases at J, with 13 bases between. The germline CDR1 and CDR2 sequences are SGHAT and FQNNGV.